What follows are 29 T cell receptor beta chains derived from one specimen sequenced in a study of cytomegalovirus exposure and HLA in healthy donors. Primers included in the PCR were 60 Vbeta and 13 Jbeta primers. TCRdb's copy holds only in-frame clones and misses some; the assay was immunoSEQ multiplex PCR. This sample has some 170,000 clones, with 75% to 80% found just once. Source material: PBMCs. These TCRs come from a man aged 35 to 55 in good health and CMV-seropositive.

V usage is TRBV5-1 and J usage is TRBJ2-2; 8 bases match TRBD1. CDR1 and CDR2 from the germline V gene are SGHRS and YFSETQ. V gave up 4 bases and J gave up 4 bases; unmatched junction bases: 6. The CDR3 contains 15 residues. CDR3: CASSVRGRGTGELFF. In nucleotides, the CDR3 is TGCGCCAGCAGCGTCAGGGGGCGCGGCACCGGGGAGCTGTTTTTT. The entire variable domain, with the rest obtained from reference TRBV5-1 and TRBJ2-2, is as follows: KAGVTQTPRYLIKTRGQQVTLSCSPISGHRSVSWYQQTPGQGLQFLFEYFSETQRNKGNFPGRFSGRQFSNSRSEMNVSTLELGDSALYLCASSVRGRGTGELFFGEGSRLTVL.

This chain uses TRBV5-6 with TRBJ2-3, with 9 bases aligning to TRBD1. V dropped 4 bases and J dropped 3; count of bases not matched to a gene: 6. This CDR3 contains 15 residues. Germline V gene data show CDR1 as SGHDT and CDR2 as YYEEEE. In nucleotides, the CDR3 is TGTGCCAGCAGCGGTCCCGGACAGGGGACAGATACGCAGTATTTT. Its protein is CASSGPGQGTDTQYF.

V usage is TRBV4-2 and J usage is TRBJ2-1; 12 nucleotides agree with TRBD2. The ends lost 3 bases at V and 7 bases at J; junction bases unmatched: 13. The CDR3 sequence is 18 residues long. CDR1 and CDR2 from the germline V gene are LGHNA and YNFKEQ. The DNA of the CDR3 is TGTGCCAGCAGCCAGGCGTTCTCGACTAGCGGGAGAGGTAATGAGCAGTTCTTC. This gives the protein CASSQAFSTSGRGNEQFF.

CDR3 loop: CAWSVNPGLAGARTGELFF. CDR3 DNA sequence: TGTGCCTGGAGTGTAAATCCCGGGCTAGCGGGAGCGAGGACCGGGGAGCTGTTTTTT. This chain uses TRBV30 with TRBJ2-2; 10 nucleotides line up with TRBD2. This CDR3 has 19 residues. Germline trimming cut 0 bases from V and 5 bases from J; bases unmatched to any gene: 15. In germline, CDR1 is GTSNPN, CDR2 SVGIG (reference sequence).

The count of this clone is one. The rearrangement uses TRBV28 and TRBJ1-4; D is uncertain. The V end lost 1 base, the J end lost 4 bases, and 7 bases lay between the germline ends. CDR3 length equals 14 residues. The germline V gene has CDR1 MDHEN and CDR2 SYDVKM. CDR3 coding DNA: TGTGCCAGCAGTTTATACGGAGATAATGAAAAACTGTTTTTT. Its translation: CASSLYGDNEKLFF.

The J gene is TRBJ1-4, the V gene TRBV5-8, with 8 positions matching TRBD1. The V gene's germline CDR1 is SGHTS and CDR2 YDEGEE. J gave up 3 bases and V 4 bases, and 8 bases lay outside the gene matches. The CDR3 extends over 16 amino acids. CDR3 sequence (DNA): TGTGCCAGCAGCAGACCGACAGGGGTGGCTAATGAAAAACTGTTTTTT. Translated: CASSRPTGVANEKLFF.

The CDR3 protein is CASSPGQLLSGNTIYF. In nucleotides, the CDR3 is TGTGCCAGCTCACCGGGACAGCTCCTCTCTGGAAACACCATATATTTT. The genes are TRBV18 and TRBJ1-3, with TRBD1 matching 7 bases. J gave up 0 bases and V 3 bases, and 5 bases lay outside the gene matches. Germline V gene data show CDR1 as KGHSH and CDR2 as LQKENI. This CDR3 is 16 amino acids long.

The V call is TRBV6-7, the J call TRBJ1-5; TRBD1 agrees at 8 bases. TRBV6-7 is placed among ORFs of uncertain function. The CDR3 covers 16 residues. V gave up 0 bases and J gave up 6 bases; unmatched junction bases: 7. CDR3 region: CASSYSVRGRVQPQHF. CDR3 coding DNA: TGTGCCAGCAGTTACTCGGTCAGGGGGCGCGTTCAGCCCCAGCATTTT.

This chain links TRBV9 with TRBJ2-7; 15 bases map to TRBD2. Germline trimming cut 3 bases from V and 2 bases from J; bases unmatched to any gene: 3. Germline CDR1 is SGDLS and CDR2 is YYNGEE. CDR3 length: 16 amino acids. The CDR3, as DNA: TGTGCCAGCAGCGCTGGACTAGCGGGAGGGCCCTACGAGCAGTACTTC. Translation gives CASSAGLAGGPYEQYF.

This clone turned up a few times. Other DNA sequences within the sample encode an identical CDR3. The V gene is TRBV7-9, the J gene TRBJ1-4; 9 positions agree with TRBD1. CDR1 and CDR2 from the germline V gene are SEHNR and FQNEAQ (reference sequence). This CDR3 region has 15 residues. With 0 bases clipped from V and 6 bases from J, the junction kept 2 bases outside the gene matches. The CDR3 sequence: CASSLARTGDEKLFF. In DNA form, the CDR3 reads TGTGCCAGCAGCTTAGCGCGGACAGGGGATGAAAAACTGTTTTTT.

Comment on this clone: The conserved phenylalanine or tryptophan normally closing the CDR3 is absent here, so this likely arose from a read error. Because the CDR3's place on the DNA is in doubt, the DNA is left out and the CDR3 is given as listed by TCRdb. This chain links TRBV6-5 with TRBJ2-7; TRBD1, the D gene given by the table, was not confirmed from the DNA. Both ends counted, the CDR3 spans 12 residues. Germline V gene sequence: CDR1 MNHEY, CDR2 SVGAGI. The CDR3 protein is CASTRGETGEAP.

This chain connects TRBV7-3 to TRBJ2-2; D remains unclear. Deletions cut 6 bases from V and 0 bases from J, with 11 bases between. CDR3 size: 15 residues. Looked up from germline, CDR1 is SGHTA and CDR2 is FQGTGA. The CDR3 DNA follows: TGTGCCAGCAGTCAGAGAAGCGCGAACACCGGGGAGCTGTTTTTT. Amino acid sequence: CASSQRSANTGELFF. The complete variable domain, with remaining parts taken from reference TRBV7-3 and TRBJ2-2, reads GAGVSQTPSNKVTEKGKYVELRCDPISGHTALYWYRQSLGQGPEFLIYFQGTGAADDSGLPNDRFFAVRPEGSVSTLKIQRTERGDSAVYLCASSQRSANTGELFFGEGSRLTVL.

The genes are TRBV7-2 and TRBJ2-1, with a tentative D call TRBD2 (6 bases). V dropped 1 base and J dropped 3 bases, with 13 bases sitting between them. The CDR3 is made up of 16 amino acids. The germline CDR1 and CDR2 sequences are SGHTA and FQGNSA. The CDR3 DNA reads TGTGCCAGCAGCTTAGGGTACGGGAGCTTCTACAATGAGCAGTTCTTC. Amino acids: CASSLGYGSFYNEQFF.

This chain connects TRBV29-1 to TRBJ2-3; 15 positions match TRBD2. This CDR3 has 15 amino acids. Germline V gene data show CDR1 as SQVTM and CDR2 as ANQGSEA. V lost 6 bases to trimming and J lost 3 bases; unmatched junction nucleotides: 4. As DNA, the CDR3 is TGCAGCGTAGGAGGGACTAGCGGGGGGACAGATACGCAGTATTTT. It specifies CSVGGTSGGTDTQYF.

The chain joins TRBV18 to TRBJ2-2, with D possibly matching TRBD2 (6 bases). V was cut by 1 base and J by 2 bases, with 11 bases left in between. The germline V gene has CDR1 KGHSH and CDR2 LQKENI. CDR3 length equals 16 residues. The chain's CDR3 is CASSPREDHNTGELFF. The CDR3 coding sequence is TGTGCCAGCTCACCACGGGAGGATCATAACACCGGGGAGCTGTTTTTT.

This chain connects TRBV4-1 to TRBJ2-3, with TRBD1 matching over 7 bases. Germline V gene lookup returns CDR1 MGHRA and CDR2 YSYEKL. J was trimmed by 2 bases and V by 4 bases; bases with no gene match: 6. The CDR3 is 15 amino acids. The CDR3 DNA reads as TGCGCCAGCAGCCTAACGGGACAGTCCACAGATACGCAGTATTTT. As protein: CASSLTGQSTDTQYF.

The CDR3 coding sequence is TGTGCCAGCAGTCCTCGCGACACGGGAAACACCATATATTTT. Its protein is CASSPRDTGNTIYF. The V call is TRBV6-1, the J call TRBJ1-3, with D unclear. CDR3 length: 14 amino acids. The germline gives CDR1 MNHNS, CDR2 SASEGT. Trimming removed 5 bases from V and 4 bases from J, with 12 bases in between.

The sample holds one count of this clone. The V call is TRBV7-3, the J call TRBJ1-1; 7 bases fit TRBD1. Per germline, CDR1 SGHTA and CDR2 FQGTGA. This CDR3 is built from 13 residues. With V trimmed by 6 bases and J by 6 bases, 7 bases remained unmatched. The chain's CDR3 is CASREGALAEAFF. CDR3 DNA sequence: TGTGCCAGCAGAGAGGGGGCTTTGGCTGAAGCTTTCTTT.

This clone was observed once. The chain uses TRBV7-2 and TRBJ2-1; 13 positions agree with TRBD2. Unmatched junction bases numbered 9, after V lost 3 bases and J lost 7 bases. The CDR3 runs 17 residues. Germline V lookup: CDR1 SGHTA, CDR2 FQGNSA. This CDR3 is CASSFGSLGLAGNEQFF. The CDR3 nucleotides are TGTGCCAGCAGCTTCGGGTCGCTGGGACTAGCGGGAAATGAGCAGTTCTTC.

Only a few counts were recorded for this clone. V is TRBV6-5 and J is TRBJ1-2; 9 bases agree with TRBD1. V shed 6 bases and J 6 bases; nucleotides not matched to a gene: 5. Germline CDR1 and CDR2: MNHEY and SVGAGI. This CDR3 has 13 amino acids. CDR3 region: CASRLDRGHGYTF. In DNA form, the CDR3 reads TGTGCCAGCAGGTTGGACAGGGGCCATGGCTACACCTTC.

J is TRBJ2-1 and V is TRBV27, with 10 bases aligning to TRBD1. The CDR3 is 16 residues long. V was clipped by 6 bases and J by 3 bases; unmatched bases: 8. Per the germline V gene, CDR1 is MNHEY and CDR2 is SMNVEV (reference sequence). Here the CDR3 reads CASRTSGTGDYNEQFF. The CDR3 DNA is TGTGCCAGCAGGACTTCCGGGACAGGGGACTACAATGAGCAGTTCTTC.

The chain joins TRBV19 to TRBJ2-2; 10 nucleotides align to TRBD1. In germline, CDR1 is LNHDA, CDR2 SQIVND (reference sequence). This CDR3 comprises 15 residues. Trimming removed 5 bases from V and 1 base from J; junction bases left unmatched: 1. The CDR3 DNA follows: TGTGCCAGTAGTCGGGACAGGGGGAACACCGGGGAGCTGTTTTTT. It translates to CASSRDRGNTGELFF.

This clone was observed a single time. Sequence at one end of the junction differs from germline and may be a read error. The chain links TRBV7-8 to TRBJ1-2; TRBD1 is a possible D gene (6 bases). CDR3 length equals 12 residues. Looked up from germline, CDR1 is SGHVS and CDR2 is FQNEAQ. CDR3 in amino acids: CASSRDTYGHTF. The CDR3 nucleotides are TGTGCCAGCAGCCGGGACACCTATGGCCACACCTTC.

The chain couples TRBV6-6 to TRBJ2-4; 7 bases agree with TRBD1. Germline V lookup: CDR1 MNHNY, CDR2 SVGAGI (reference sequence). This CDR3 has 16 amino acids. After removal of 6 bases from V and 3 bases from J, the junction contained 11 bases not matched to a gene. The CDR3 here is CASSNQTGYGKNIQYF. The CDR3 nucleotides are TGTGCCAGCAGCAACCAGACAGGGTACGGCAAAAACATTCAGTACTTC.

This clone showed up just once. The chain combines TRBV10-2 with TRBJ2-3, with 7 nucleotides matching TRBD2. This CDR3 has 18 residues. Looked up from germline, CDR1 is WSHSY and CDR2 is SAAADI. The trim removed 0 bases at V and 0 bases at J, leaving 9 bases unmatched. The CDR3 nucleotides are TGCGCCAGCAGTGAGTCCGAGGGGAGGGCCACTAGCACAGATACGCAGTATTTT. This gives the protein CASSESEGRATSTDTQYF.

This chain uses TRBV2 with TRBJ1-6; 9 bases are a match to TRBD1. The CDR3 runs 15 residues. Germline CDR1 is SNHLY and CDR2 is FYNNEI. J was trimmed by 12 bases and V by 6 bases; bases with no gene match: 12. CDR3 in DNA: TGTGCCAGCAGGAGGGACAGGGACTCGAGAGGACCCCTCCACTTT. Translated: CASRRDRDSRGPLHF.

This chain uses TRBV6-5 with TRBJ2-2; tentative D call: TRBD1 (5 bases). This CDR3 is built from 14 residues. Germline loops: CDR1 MNHEY, CDR2 SVGAGI. Trimming left V 0 bases short and J 7 bases short, with 9 bases between. The CDR3 region has the DNA TGTGCCAGCAGTTACTCTAGGGGCAGCGGGGAGCTGTTTTTT. It is translated as CASSYSRGSGELFF.

The rearrangement uses TRBV13 and TRBJ2-7; 10 bases align to TRBD2. The germline CDR1 and CDR2 sequences are PRHDT and FYEKMQ (reference sequence). The CDR3 totals 16 residues. V lost 6 bases to trimming and J lost 7 bases; unmatched junction nucleotides: 15. The DNA of the CDR3 is TGTGCCAGCAGTTGGGGTAGCGGGAGGTCTCTTTTTGAGCAGTACTTC. This sequence encodes CASSWGSGRSLFEQYF.

This clone was counted a few times. V and J are TRBV7-9 and TRBJ1-1, with D unclear. V was cut by 1 base and J by 6 bases, with 9 bases left in between. CDR1 is SEHNR, CDR2 FQNEAQ, per germline (reference sequence). The CDR3 spans 13 residues. CDR3 bases: TGTGCCAGCAGCTTAGTAACAGAATCTGAAGCTTTCTTT. It translates to CASSLVTESEAFF.